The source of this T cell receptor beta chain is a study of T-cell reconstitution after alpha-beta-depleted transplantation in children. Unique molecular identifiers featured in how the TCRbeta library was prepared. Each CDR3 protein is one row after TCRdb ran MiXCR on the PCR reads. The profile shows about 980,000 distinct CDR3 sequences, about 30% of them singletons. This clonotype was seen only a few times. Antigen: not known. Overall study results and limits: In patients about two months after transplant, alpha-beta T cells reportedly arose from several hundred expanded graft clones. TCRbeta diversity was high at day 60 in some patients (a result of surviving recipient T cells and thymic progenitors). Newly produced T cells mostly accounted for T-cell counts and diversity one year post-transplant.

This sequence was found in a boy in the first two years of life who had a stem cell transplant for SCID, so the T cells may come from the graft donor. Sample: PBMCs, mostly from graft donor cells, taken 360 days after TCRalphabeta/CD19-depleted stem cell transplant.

CDR3 loop: CASSLTELTGSDTEAFF. In nucleotides, the CDR3 is TGTGCCAGCAGCTTAACTGAACTGACAGGTTCGGACACTGAAGCTTTCTTT. The chain has TRBV7-6 and TRBJ1-1, with a weak D call TRBD1 (6 bases). Per germline, CDR1 SGHVS and CDR2 FNYEAQ. The V end was cut by 2 bases, the J end by 3 bases, with 19 bases between. The CDR3 extends over 17 amino acids. The variable domain in full, with the rest retrieved from reference TRBV7-6 and TRBJ1-1, is GAGVSQSPRYKVTKRGQDVALRCDPISGHVSLYWYRQALGQGPEFLTYFNYEAQQDKSGLPNDRFSAERPEGSISTLTIQRTEQRDSAMYRCASSLTELTGSDTEAFFGQGTRLTVV.